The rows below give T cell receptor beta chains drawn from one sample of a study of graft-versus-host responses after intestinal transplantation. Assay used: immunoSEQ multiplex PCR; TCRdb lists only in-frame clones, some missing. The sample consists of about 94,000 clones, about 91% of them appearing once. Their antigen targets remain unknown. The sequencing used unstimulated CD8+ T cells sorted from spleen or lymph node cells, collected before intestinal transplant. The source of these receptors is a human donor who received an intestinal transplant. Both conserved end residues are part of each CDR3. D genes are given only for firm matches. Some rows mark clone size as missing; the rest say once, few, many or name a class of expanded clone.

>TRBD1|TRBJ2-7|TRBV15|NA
CATSRPGQGINEQYF
TGTGCCACCAGCAGGCCGGGACAGGGTATCAACGAGCAGTACTTC
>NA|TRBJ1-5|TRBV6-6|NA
CASSSGGYSNQPQHF
TGTGCCAGCAGTTCCGGAGGGTATAGCAATCAGCCCCAGCATTTT
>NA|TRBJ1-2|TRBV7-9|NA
CASSLGGRDGYTF
TGTGCCAGCAGCTTAGGTGGCAGGGATGGCTACACCTTC
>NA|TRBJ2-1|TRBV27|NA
CASSITSRSNEQFF
TGTGCCAGCAGCATTACTAGCCGGTCAAATGAGCAGTTCTTC
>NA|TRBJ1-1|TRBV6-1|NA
CASSKTGTEAFF
TGTGCCAGCAGCAAAACAGGGACCGAAGCTTTCTTT
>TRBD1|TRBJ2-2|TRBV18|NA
CASSPEDRVTTGELFF
TGTGCCAGCTCACCAGAGGACAGGGTGACCACCGGGGAGCTGTTTTTT
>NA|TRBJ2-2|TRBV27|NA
CASSHPNTGELFF
TGTGCCAGCAGCCATCCAAACACCGGGGAGCTGTTTTTT
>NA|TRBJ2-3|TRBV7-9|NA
CASSPSDRRDTQYF
TGTGCCAGCAGCCCCTCGGACAGAAGAGATACGCAGTATTTT
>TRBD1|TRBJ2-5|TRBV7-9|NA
CASSTDETGNRETQYF
TGTGCCAGCAGCACAGATGAGACAGGGAATAGAGAGACCCAGTACTTC
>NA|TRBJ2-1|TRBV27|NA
CASSLGLDNEQFF
TGTGCCAGCAGTTTGGGACTCGACAATGAGCAGTTCTTC
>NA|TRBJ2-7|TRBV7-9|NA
CASSSGQSPYEQYF
TGTGCCAGCAGTTCAGGACAGTCGCCCTACGAGCAGTACTTC
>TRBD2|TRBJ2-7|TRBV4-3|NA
CASSARAGGPSEQYF
TGCGCCAGCAGCGCCCGTGCGGGGGGCCCATCCGAGCAGTACTTC
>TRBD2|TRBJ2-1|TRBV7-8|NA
CASSLEEGSGGIYNEQFF
TGTGCCAGCAGCTTAGAAGAGGGTAGCGGGGGGATCTACAATGAGCAGTTCTTC
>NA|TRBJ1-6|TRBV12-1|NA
CASSPPDRDSPLHF
TGTGCCAGCAGCCCCCCGGACAGGGATTCACCCCTCCACTTT
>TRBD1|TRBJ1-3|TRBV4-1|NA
CASSQLTGITNTIYF
TGCGCCAGCAGCCAACTGACAGGGATTACTAACACCATATATTTT
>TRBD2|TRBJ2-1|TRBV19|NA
CATQRTSITEQFF
TGTGCCACCCAACGGACTAGCATCACTGAGCAGTTCTTC
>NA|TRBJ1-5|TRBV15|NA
CATTPSGDQPQHF
TGTGCCACCACACCCTCAGGGGATCAGCCCCAGCATTTT
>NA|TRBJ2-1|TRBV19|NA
CASSTFDRGLEQFF
TGTGCCAGTAGTACTTTTGACCGCGGTTTGGAGCAGTTCTTC
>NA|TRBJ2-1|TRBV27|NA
CASSHPTIGQFF
TGTGCCAGCAGTCACCCGACAATCGGGCAGTTCTTC
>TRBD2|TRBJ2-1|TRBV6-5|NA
CASSYSLRGLGYEQFF
TGTGCCAGCAGTTACTCGTTGCGGGGGTTGGGGTATGAGCAGTTCTTC
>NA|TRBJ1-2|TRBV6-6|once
CASSQRDIYGYTF
TGTGCCAGCAGTCAAAGGGACATCTATGGCTACACCTTC
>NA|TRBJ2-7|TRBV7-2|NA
CASSLARVSGFYEQYF
TGTGCCAGCAGCTTAGCGCGGGTTTCAGGATTCTACGAGCAGTACTTC
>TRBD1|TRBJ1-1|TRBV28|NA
CASSSDRGRTEAFF
TGTGCCAGCAGTTCCGACAGGGGGCGGACTGAAGCTTTCTTT
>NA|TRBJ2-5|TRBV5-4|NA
CASRGDGAGETQYF
TGTGCCAGCAGGGGTGACGGAGCGGGAGAGACCCAGTACTTC
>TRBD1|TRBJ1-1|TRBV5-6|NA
CASSLEDRGYQTEAFF
TGTGCCAGCAGCTTGGAGGACAGGGGGTATCAGACTGAAGCTTTCTTT
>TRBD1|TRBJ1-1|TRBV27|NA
CASGRQGRSTEAFF
TGTGCCAGCGGTAGACAGGGGCGGAGCACTGAAGCTTTCTTT
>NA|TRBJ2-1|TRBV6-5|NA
CASSYDPGDNEQFF
TGTGCCAGCAGTTATGACCCCGGGGACAATGAGCAGTTCTTC
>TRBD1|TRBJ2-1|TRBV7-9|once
CASSAGQGAKNEQFF
TGTGCCAGCAGCGCGGGACAGGGGGCGAAAAATGAGCAGTTCTTC
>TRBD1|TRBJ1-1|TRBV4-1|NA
CASSAGGARTEAFF
TGCGCCAGCAGCGCAGGGGGCGCGAGGACTGAAGCTTTCTTT
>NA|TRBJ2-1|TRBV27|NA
CASSYSGTVNEQFF
TGTGCCAGCAGTTATAGCGGGACAGTAAATGAGCAGTTCTTC
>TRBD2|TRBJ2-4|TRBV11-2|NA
CASSHTSGEAKNIQYF
TGTGCCAGCAGTCATACTAGCGGAGAAGCCAAAAACATTCAGTACTTC
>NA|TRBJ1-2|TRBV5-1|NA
CASSLSGYDGYTF
TGCGCCAGCAGCTTGTCCGGGTACGATGGCTACACCTTC
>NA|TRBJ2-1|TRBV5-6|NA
CASSPGNNEQFF
TGTGCCAGCAGCCCAGGAAACAATGAGCAGTTCTTC
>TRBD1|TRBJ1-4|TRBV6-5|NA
CASSPSDRVSEKLFF
TGTGCCAGCAGTCCGTCGGACAGGGTGTCTGAAAAACTGTTTTTT
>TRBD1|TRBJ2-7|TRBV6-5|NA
CASSYRGRDEQYF
TGTGCCAGCAGTTACAGGGGGCGCGACGAGCAGTACTTC
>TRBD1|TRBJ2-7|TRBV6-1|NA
CASSPQGYEQYF
TGTGCCAGCAGCCCACAGGGGTACGAGCAGTACTTC
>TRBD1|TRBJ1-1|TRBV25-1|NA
CASREQGETEAFF
TGTGCCAGCAGGGAACAGGGGGAAACTGAAGCTTTCTTT
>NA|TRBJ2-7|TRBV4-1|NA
CASSPRQGSSYEQYF
TGCGCCAGCAGCCCCCGGCAGGGGAGCTCCTACGAGCAGTACTTC
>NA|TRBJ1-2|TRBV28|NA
CASSLEQAVTNYGYTF
TGTGCCAGCAGTTTAGAGCAGGCAGTGACTAACTATGGCTACACCTTC
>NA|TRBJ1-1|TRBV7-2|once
CASSLNSNTEAFF
TGTGCCAGCAGCTTGAACAGTAACACTGAAGCTTTCTTT
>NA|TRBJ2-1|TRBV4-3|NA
CASSQDPGESPTYNEQFF
TGCGCCAGCAGCCAAGATCCAGGCGAAAGCCCCACCTACAATGAGCAGTTCTTC